Following are 21 T cell receptor beta chains from one sample sequenced in a study of spatial heterogeneity in lung cancer (dated by TCRdb to between 2018 and 2020). The time point label, as the study defines it: sample taken at primary tumor resection. The method behind the library was 5' RACE. Reads for this sample came from a NextSeq 500. The raw public reads went through TCRdb reprocessing: fastp at Q25, MiXCR clone calling, in-frame beta chains kept. Every entry covers one CDR3 protein and lists the most common genes and DNA from its rows. In this sample the table shows about 2,100 distinct CDR3 sequences, roughly 9.4% of which occur a single time. The leading ten clones occupy roughly a fifth of the sample. The starting material was normal lung tissue next to the tumor, obtained at surgery. The receptor set was obtained from a female donor with early-stage non-small cell lung cancer.

The table lists this clonotype with many counts. The chain couples TRBV7-2 to TRBJ2-3, with 11 positions matching TRBD2. V dropped 2 bases and J dropped 3; count of bases not matched to a gene: 4. This CDR3 has 16 residues. Looked up from germline, CDR1 is SGHTA and CDR2 is FQGNSA. The CDR3, as DNA: TGTGCCAGCAGCTTACGGGGACTAGCGGCGACAGATACGCAGTATTTT. Its translation: CASSLRGLAATDTQYF.

This clonotype was seen more than once but under ten times. V and J are TRBV2 and TRBJ2-7; no definite D call. The CDR3 runs to 12 residues. V gave up 1 base and J gave up 2 bases, with 3 bases separating them. Germline V gene sequence: CDR1 SNHLY, CDR2 FYNNEI. DNA of the CDR3: TGTGCCAGCAGTGAAGAGCCCTACGAGCAGTACTTC. Amino acids: CASSEEPYEQYF. Using reference TRBV2 and TRBJ2-7 for the parts outside the CDR3, the full variable domain is EPEVTQTPSHQVTQMGQEVILRCVPISNHLYFYWYRQILGQKVEFLVSFYNNEISEKSEIFDDQFSVERPDGSNFTLKIRSTKLEDSAMYFCASSEEPYEQYFGPGTRLTVT.

In this sample, this clonotype is medium-sized. V is TRBV10-3 and J is TRBJ1-5, with D uncertain. CDR1 is ENHRY, CDR2 SYGVKD, per germline. The CDR3 is 15 amino acids. V was clipped by 4 bases and J by 2 bases, with 12 bases between them. DNA of the CDR3: TGTGCCATCAGTGGAGGGTTTGGAGGCAATCAGCCCCAGCATTTT. The encoded protein is CAISGGFGGNQPQHF.

This clonotype has ten or more counts. The chain uses TRBV30 and TRBJ2-2, with 7 bases lining up with TRBD1. Germline-derived CDR1 and CDR2 are GTSNPN and SVGIG (reference sequence). This CDR3 comprises 15 residues. Trimming removed 6 bases from V and 5 bases from J; junction bases left unmatched: 12. CDR3 residues: CACHFRDRVTGELFF. The CDR3 DNA follows: TGTGCCTGCCACTTTAGGGACAGAGTTACCGGGGAGCTGTTTTTT.

On this clonotype: Since a much larger clone is just one base distant, this may be a read error. This chain joins TRBV6-5 and TRBJ1-1; maybe TRBD1 (5 bases). Germline CDR1 and CDR2: MNHEY and SVGAGI. CDR3 length: 14 residues. Written as DNA, the CDR3 is TGTGCCAGCAGTTACTGGGGGGAAAACACTGAAGTTTTCTTT. Translating it yields CASSYWGENTEVFF.

By share, this clonotype ranks as medium-sized (0.01 to 0.1%). The rearrangement uses TRBV10-3 and TRBJ2-4; D is perhaps TRBD2 (5 bases). The CDR3 consists of 12 residues. The V gene's germline CDR1 is ENHRY and CDR2 SYGVKD. V was trimmed by 10 bases and J by 3 bases, leaving 10 bases between them. The CDR3 is CATEDGKNIQYF. The CDR3 bases are TGTGCCACGGAGGACGGCAAAAACATTCAGTACTTC.

The chain links TRBV11-2 to TRBJ2-1, with 8 bases that match TRBD1. V trimming: 5 bases; J trimming: 4 bases; junction bases outside the gene matches: 4. This CDR3 region has 14 residues. Germline V lookup: CDR1 SGHAT, CDR2 FQNNGV. The CDR3 loop reads CASSRDRFYNEQFF. As DNA, the CDR3 is TGTGCCAGCAGCCGGGACAGGTTTTACAATGAGCAGTTCTTC.

This clonotype rates as medium-sized. This chain joins TRBV10-2 and TRBJ1-6; 9 bases are shared with TRBD1. The length of the CDR3 is 14 residues. V shed 4 bases, J shed 7 bases, and the junction held 2 bases outside the gene matches. Germline V CDR1 and CDR2: WSHSY, SAAADI. As DNA, the CDR3 is TGCGCCAGCAGTGGGACAGGGGCGAATTCACCCCTCCACTTT. This gives the protein CASSGTGANSPLHF.

This clonotype has more than one count but fewer than ten. The gene calls are TRBV28 and TRBJ2-3; no firm D call. The V end lost 5 bases, the J end lost 2 bases, and 5 bases lay between the germline ends. The CDR3 totals 12 residues. Per germline, CDR1 MDHEN and CDR2 SYDVKM. The CDR3 region is CASSQTTDTQYF. CDR3 DNA: TGTGCCAGCAGTCAGACCACAGATACGCAGTATTTT.

By share, this clonotype counts as medium-sized (0.01 to 0.1%). The rearrangement uses TRBV10-3 and TRBJ2-2; D may match TRBD1 or TRBD2 (5 bases each). V gave up 5 bases and J gave up 0 bases, with 13 bases separating them. Germline-derived CDR1 and CDR2 are ENHRY and SYGVKD. The CDR3 covers 16 residues. CDR3 residues: CAISTRDVANTGELFF. The CDR3 coding sequence is TGTGCCATCAGTACCCGGGACGTCGCGAACACCGGGGAGCTGTTTTTT.

The chain recombines TRBV18 with TRBJ1-6; 7 bases are a match to TRBD1. The junction had 6 bases not matched to a gene; V was cut back by 3 bases and J by 10 bases. CDR3 length equals 14 residues. Germline V gene sequence: CDR1 KGHSH, CDR2 LQKENI. CDR3 amino acids: CASSPVRGNSPLHF. The CDR3 DNA follows: TGTGCCAGCTCACCGGTCAGGGGGAACTCACCCCTCCACTTT.

This clonotype is classed as large. This chain connects TRBV12-3 or TRBV12-4 to TRBJ1-1, with TRBD1 as a possible D gene (6 bases). This CDR3 has 14 residues. V was cut by 3 bases and J by 0 bases, with 8 bases left in between. The CDR3: CASSFGDMNTEAFF. The CDR3, as DNA: TGTGCCAGCAGTTTTGGGGACATGAACACTGAAGCTTTCTTT.

Relative to its sample, this clonotype is medium-sized. The chain has TRBV6-1 and TRBJ2-7; a possible D gene is TRBD1 (7 bases). From germline, CDR1 is MNHNS and CDR2 SASEGT. The V gene lost 2 bases and the J gene lost 5 bases, with 16 bases spanning the gap. The CDR3 is 15 residues long. The chain's CDR3 is CASSEFRGTANEQYF. CDR3 DNA: TGTGCCAGCAGTGAATTCCGCGGGACAGCAAACGAGCAGTACTTC.

This clonotype is medium-sized (0.01 to 0.1%) in the sample. The chain has TRBV7-9 and TRBJ2-5, with 10 bases that match TRBD1. V lost 1 base and J lost 2; bases outside the gene matches: 4. The length of the CDR3 is 16 residues. Looked up from germline, CDR1 is SEHNR and CDR2 is FQNEAQ (reference sequence). The CDR3 reads CASSLGDRGLQETQYF. The DNA for the CDR3 is TGTGCCAGCAGCTTAGGGGACAGGGGCCTACAAGAGACCCAGTACTTC.

This clonotype is labeled medium-sized. The CDR3 nucleotides read TGTGCCAGCAGTATCCCAGGGCAAGAGACCCAGTACTTC. Protein sequence: CASSIPGQETQYF. V is TRBV28 and J is TRBJ2-5; D perhaps matches TRBD1 (5 bases). The CDR3 loop spans 13 amino acids. V was clipped by 5 bases and J by 2 bases, with 9 bases between them. Germline V CDR1 and CDR2: MDHEN, SYDVKM.

The sample holds many counts of this clonotype. The rearrangement joins TRBV27 to TRBJ2-1; maybe TRBD2 (5 bases). The CDR3 is made up of 16 amino acids. The germline V gene encodes CDR1 MNHEY and CDR2 SMNVEV (reference sequence). V dropped 5 bases and J dropped 4 bases, with 18 bases sitting between them. The CDR3 here is CASSSASGLSYNEQFF. Here the CDR3 DNA reads TGTGCCAGCAGTAGTGCAAGCGGTTTATCTTACAATGAGCAGTTCTTC.

This clonotype was detected many times. The chain employs TRBV4-1 and TRBJ2-7; D not certain. The V and J ends lost 0 bases and 0 bases respectively, with 12 bases between them. Germline assignment: CDR1 MGHRA and CDR2 YSYEKL. CDR3 length: 16 amino acids. CDR3: CASSQDNDLSSYEQYF. Here the CDR3 DNA reads TGCGCCAGCAGCCAAGACAATGATCTTAGCTCCTACGAGCAGTACTTC.

By share, this clonotype counts as large. Written as DNA, the CDR3 is TGTGCCTGGACTACCCTTGACTCCTACGAGCAGTACTTC. Its translation: CAWTTLDSYEQYF. The rearrangement links TRBV30 to TRBJ2-7; D uncertain. The germline V gene has CDR1 GTSNPN and CDR2 SVGIG (reference sequence). The CDR3 extends over 13 amino acids. Trimming removed 4 bases from V and 0 bases from J, with 10 bases in between.

The CDR3 is CASSLLPLSGRAHEQYV. CDR3 DNA: TGTGCCAGCAGCTTGCTACCCCTCAGCGGGAGGGCCCACGAGCAGTACGTC. V usage is TRBV5-4 and J usage is TRBJ2-7; TRBD2 agrees at 10 bases. The length of the CDR3 is 17 residues. With 1 base clipped from V and 5 bases from J, the junction kept 12 bases outside the gene matches. Germline V CDR1 and CDR2: SGHNT, YYREEE (reference sequence).

This clonotype is deemed medium-sized (0.01 to 0.1%). V gene TRBV20-1 combines with J gene TRBJ2-5; TRBD2 agrees at 7 bases. CDR3 length equals 16 residues. Germline V gene lookup returns CDR1 DFQATT and CDR2 SNEGSKA (reference sequence). V lost 4 bases and J lost 4; bases outside the gene matches: 15. CDR3 amino acids: CSATWEGSKEGETQYF. CDR3 nucleotide sequence: TGCAGTGCTACCTGGGAGGGATCCAAAGAGGGAGAGACCCAGTACTTC.

By proportion, this clonotype is hyperexpanded. The J gene is TRBJ2-7, the V gene TRBV7-2, with 8 positions matching TRBD2. CDR1 is SGHTA, CDR2 FQGNSA, per germline. Trimming cost V 2 bases and J 0 bases; bases outside gene matches: 6. The CDR3 runs 16 residues. CDR3: CASSLSGAGVSYEQYF. For the CDR3, the DNA is TGTGCCAGCAGCTTAAGTGGAGCGGGGGTCTCCTACGAGCAGTACTTC. Variable domain in full (rest from reference TRBV7-2 and TRBJ2-7): GAGVSQSPSNKVTEKGKDVELRCDPISGHTALYWYRQSLGQGLEFLIYFQGNSAPDKSGLPSDRFSAERTGGSVSTLTIQRTQQEDSAVYLCASSLSGAGVSYEQYFGPGTRLTVT.